A selection of T cell receptor beta chains follows, all from one sample in a study of early stage breast cancer tumors. The table came from immunoSEQ multiplex PCR; TCRdb's copy has only in-frame clones and leaves some out. The repertoire holds about 69,000 clones, with 75% to 90% as singletons. Sequencing was done on a sample of blood. Receptor source: a person aged 35-55 years with breast cancer. The CDR3 runs from the conserved cysteine through the conserved F or W. A D gene is named only where the DNA matches it firmly. Expanded clones are given a class, and other clones once, few, many or no size at all.

once	TRBJ1-5	TRBD1	TRBV7-8	TGTGCCAGCAGCACCCGTCGGACAGGGGATCAGCCCCAGCATTTT	CASSTRRTGDQPQHF
-	TRBJ1-4	-	TRBV7-9	TGTGCCAGCAGCACCCAGACAGGTGTTAATGAAAAACTGTTTTTT	CASSTQTGVNEKLFF
-	TRBJ2-7	TRBD2	TRBV4-2	TGTGCCAGCAGCCAAGACTCCCCTATAGCGGGAGGAGGGTACGAGCAGTACTTC	CASSQDSPIAGGGYEQYF
-	TRBJ2-1	TRBD2	TRBV6-1	TGTGCCAGCAGTGAAAGGACTAGCGGGAGCCACACGGGGGACAATGAGCAGTTCTTC	CASSERTSGSHTGDNEQFF
-	TRBJ2-3	-	TRBV14	TGTGCCAGCAGCCCCGGGAACACAGATACGCAGTATTTT	CASSPGNTDTQYF
-	TRBJ1-5	-	TRBV6-6	TGTGCCAGCAGTTACTCCTCAGATCAGCCCCAGCATTTT	CASSYSSDQPQHF
-	TRBJ1-1	-	TRBV28	TGTGCCAGCAGTTTTAAAGGGGCGTTTGGAATCACTGAAGCTTTCTTT	CASSFKGAFGITEAFF
-	TRBJ1-1	TRBD1	TRBV7-9	TGTGCCAGCAGCTACTTAATACAGGGGTTTTTTGCTGAAGCTTTCTTT	CASSYLIQGFFAEAFF
-	TRBJ2-3	-	TRBV7-9	TGTGCCAGCAGCTTAGCGGCACCCCGTAGCACAGATACGCAGTATTTT	CASSLAAPRSTDTQYF
-	TRBJ2-3	-	TRBV7-2	TGTGCCAGCAGCTTCCGGGGTCGTTCTAGCACAGATACGCAGTATTTT	CASSFRGRSSTDTQYF
-	TRBJ1-5	-	TRBV30	TGTGCCTGGAGTGTATCGGCAGGGGTTTTTAGCAATCAGCCCCAGCATTTT	CAWSVSAGVFSNQPQHF
-	TRBJ2-1	TRBD2	TRBV6-1	TGTGCCAGCAGTGAAGGCAGGGGCCGACTAGCGGGAGAAGTCAATGAGCAGTTCTTC	CASSEGRGRLAGEVNEQFF
-	TRBJ2-4	TRBD2	TRBV27	TGTGCCAGCTCTATTACTTTACCGGGACTAAAAAACATTCAGTACTTC	CASSITLPGLKNIQYF
-	TRBJ2-7	-	TRBV7-8	TGTGCCAGCAGCTTGACCAATGCCTACGAGCAGTACTTC	CASSLTNAYEQYF
few	TRBJ2-7	-	TRBV29-1	TGCAGCGTTGGGACCTACGAGCAGTACTTC	CSVGTYEQYF
-	TRBJ2-1	-	TRBV6-6	TGTGCCAGCAGCCGGAACAATGAGCAGTTCTTC	CASSRNNEQFF
-	TRBJ2-3	-	TRBV7-6	TGTGCCAGCAGCTCGAGGGGAGGCGGCACAGATACGCAGTATTTT	CASSSRGGGTDTQYF
-	TRBJ2-2	-	TRBV5-4	TGTGCCAGCAGCTTGAGGCCAAACACCGGGGAGCTGTTTTTT	CASSLRPNTGELFF
few	TRBJ1-2	-	TRBV7-9	TGTGCCAGCAGCTTCACAACCTTCATGGGGGACTATGGCTACACCTTC	CASSFTTFMGDYGYTF
-	TRBJ2-5	TRBD1	TRBV27	TGTGCCAGCAGTCTCGGACAGGGGGCACAAGAGACCCAGTACTTC	CASSLGQGAQETQYF
-	TRBJ1-2	-	TRBV6-6	TGTGCCACTTCCAGGGACGGCTACACCTTC	CATSRDGYTF
once	TRBJ1-3	-	TRBV14	TGTGCCAGCAGCCAACTCACGTACAGGCCTGGAAACACCATATATTTT	CASSQLTYRPGNTIYF
-	TRBJ2-2	TRBD2	TRBV4-2	TGTGCCACCTGGGGGGGGAACACCGGGGAGCTGTTTTTT	CATWGGNTGELFF
-	TRBJ2-2	-	TRBV18	TGTGCCAGCTCACCACTAAACGGGGAGCTGTTTTTT	CASSPLNGELFF
-	TRBJ1-3	TRBD1	TRBV30	TGTGCCTCGGGACAGGGGGGCGCTGGAAACACCATATATTTT	CASGQGGAGNTIYF
-	TRBJ1-1	-	TRBV28	TGTGCCAGCAGTTTAAGATACACTGAAGCTTTCTTT	CASSLRYTEAFF
-	TRBJ1-3	-	TRBV28	TGTGCCAGCAGTTTCGGACGGGCCTCTGGAAACACCATATATTTT	CASSFGRASGNTIYF
-	TRBJ2-4	-	TRBV4-1	TGCGCCAGCAGCCAAGTTGATGGGCTCAGCATTCAGTACTTC	CASSQVDGLSIQYF
-	TRBJ2-7	-	TRBV20-1	TGCAGTGCATGGACTTTCTACGAGCAGTACTTC	CSAWTFYEQYF
-	TRBJ1-2	-	TRBV5-4	TGTGCCAGCAGCACGTCACAGGAAAACTATGGCTACACCTTC	CASSTSQENYGYTF
-	TRBJ1-1	-	TRBV5-5	TGTGCCAGCAGCTTGCAGAACACTGAAGCTTTCTTT	CASSLQNTEAFF
-	TRBJ1-3	-	TRBV6-1	TGTGCCAGCAGCCAGGGTCCTGGAAACACCATATATTTT	CASSQGPGNTIYF
-	TRBJ2-3	TRBD2	TRBV4-1	TGCGCCAGCAGCCAGTTAGCGGGAGGGCCGACAGATACGCAGTATTTT	CASSQLAGGPTDTQYF
-	TRBJ2-1	-	TRBV5-1	TGCGCCAGCAGCTTGGTAGGGGGGCTGAATTATGAGCAGTTCTTC	CASSLVGGLNYEQFF
-	TRBJ1-3	-	TRBV7-6	TGTGCCAGCAGCTTAGCGGGGGGGACCCCGAGCTCTGGAAACACCATATATTTT	CASSLAGGTPSSGNTIYF
-	TRBJ1-5	TRBD1	TRBV4-1	TGCGCCAGCAGCCAAAAAACGGGACAGGAAAGCAATCAGCCCCAGCATTTT	CASSQKTGQESNQPQHF
-	TRBJ2-6	-	TRBV6-5	TGTGCCAGCCGACGGGTGTCTGGGGCCAACGTCCTGACTTTC	CASRRVSGANVLTF
few	TRBJ1-1	-	TRBV19	TGTGCCAGTAGACGAAATCTTGGGATTGAAGCTTTCTTT	CASRRNLGIEAFF
once	TRBJ1-2	-	TRBV5-6	TGTGCCAGCAGCCCAATAGGGACGTCTACTAACTATGGCTACACCTTC	CASSPIGTSTNYGYTF
-	TRBJ2-5	-	TRBV18	TGTGCCAGCTCACCCCGCCAAGAGACCCAGTACTTC	CASSPRQETQYF
-	TRBJ2-7	-	TRBV7-8	TGTGCCAGCAGCTTAGTTGGGGACGAGCAGTACTTC	CASSLVGDEQYF